This T cell receptor (beta chain) derives from a study of blood T cell repertoires in COVID-19. Overall study: The analysed material was cDNA or gDNA that came from T cells, B-cell-depleted T cells, or PBMCs.

Germline-derived CDR1 and CDR2 are LNHDA and SQIVND (reference sequence). The CDR3 runs to 14 residues. After removal of 7 bases from V and 1 base from J, the junction contained 5 bases not matched to a gene. TCRdb's copy holds only in-frame clones and misses some; the assay was immunoSEQ multiplex PCR. The sample carries about 94,000 clones, 80% recorded once. Sequencing was carried out using peripheral blood. This clonotype was obtained from a human donor in a cohort sampled during active COVID-19. The V call is TRBV19, the J call TRBJ1-1, with TRBD1 identical over 8 bases. The CDR3 loop is CASTHRGRNTEAFF. The CDR3 DNA sequence: TGTGCCAGTACCCACAGGGGGAGGAACACTGAAGCTTTCTTT.